This T cell receptor beta chain was retrieved from a study of OX40 agonist ivuxolimab in advanced cancers. This CDR3 is built from 13 residues. Germline CDR1 reads SGHDT; CDR2 reads YYEEEE. Trimming left V 4 bases short and J 8 bases short, with 15 bases between. People who had autoimmune disease history or systemic immunosuppression were excluded. Libraries were prepared by immunoSEQ multiplex PCR; TCRdb keeps only in-frame clonotypes and omits some of them. The profile shows about 51,000 clones, approximately 84% of them singletons. This clonotype was sampled from an adult with an advanced solid tumor such as melanoma, head and neck, liver or kidney cancer. This chain joins TRBV5-6 and TRBJ1-1; D remains ambiguous. Sequenced here: CD4+ or CD8+ T cells sorted from blood, sampled in a trial of the OX40 agonist ivuxolimab. The CDR3 loop reads CASSPSPGTEAFF. In DNA form, the CDR3 reads TGTGCCAGCAGCCCCTCCCCCGGCACCGAAGCTTTCTTT.